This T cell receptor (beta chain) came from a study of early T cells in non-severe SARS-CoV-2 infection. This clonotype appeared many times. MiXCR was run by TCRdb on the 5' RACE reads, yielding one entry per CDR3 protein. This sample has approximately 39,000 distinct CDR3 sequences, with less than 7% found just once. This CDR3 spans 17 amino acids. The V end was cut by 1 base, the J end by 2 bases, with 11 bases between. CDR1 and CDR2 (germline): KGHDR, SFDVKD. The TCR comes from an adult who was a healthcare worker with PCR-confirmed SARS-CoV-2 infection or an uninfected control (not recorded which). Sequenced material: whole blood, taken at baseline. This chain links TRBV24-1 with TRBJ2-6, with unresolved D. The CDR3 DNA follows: TGTGCCACCAGTGATTTCAAAGGCGGACCTGGGGCCAACGTCCTGACTTTC. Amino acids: CATSDFKGGPGANVLTF.